Included here is one T cell receptor beta chain sequence, with context. Antigen specificity is unknown. The sample is drawn from a study of radiation and T cells in renal cell carcinoma. Profiling relied on immunoSEQ multiplex PCR, and the TCRdb table lists in-frame clones only, not all of them. The sample carries 70,000 or so clones, 82% recorded once. Time point reported: blood 2 weeks post-SBRT. Stated treatment: 15 Gy SBRT to primary tumor, nephrectomy 4 weeks later. The tumor was a clear cell renal cell carcinoma. The study, taken as a whole, reports: In blood, top tumor clones expanded by 2 weeks, shrinking by 4.

Germline values: CDR1 LNHDA, CDR2 SQIVND (reference sequence). The V and J ends lost 3 bases and 6 bases respectively, with 8 bases between them. This CDR3 has 13 residues. The rearrangement joins TRBV19 to TRBJ1-4, with a possible D match to TRBD1 (5 bases). This sequence was found in a man aged 60 to 69 with renal cell carcinoma. The sample consisted of blood, taken from a patient whose treatment included radiotherapy and nephrectomy. This CDR3 reads CASSMTDYEKLFF. The DNA for the CDR3 is TGTGCCAGTAGTATGACAGACTATGAAAAACTGTTTTTT.